The present entry profiles one T cell receptor beta chain with its context. Its antigen is unidentified. This entry belongs to a study of T cells after yellow fever vaccination. Regarding the study as a whole: Reappearance after the booster was seen for most primary-vaccination clones, at 95% to 97% CD4 and around 88% CD8.

CDR3 length: 14 residues. The germline CDR1 and CDR2 sequences are SQVTM and ANQGSEA. V was clipped by 5 bases and J by 2 bases, with 15 bases between them. TCRdb ran MiXCR on the 5' RACE reads and lists one entry per CDR3 protein. Among more than 300,000 distinct CDR3 sequences listed, roughly a tenth were seen once. The chain recombines TRBV29-1 with TRBJ2-5; possibly TRBD1 or TRBD2 for D (5 bases each). The receptor's source is a man between 18 and 35 years old who received the YFV17D yellow fever vaccine. Material: CD4+ T cells sorted from PBMCs, obtained 45 days after the yellow fever booster vaccination. The CDR3 DNA reads TGCAGCGTTCCAGAGGGGCAGGGACAAGAGACCCAGTACTTC. Its protein is CSVPEGQGQETQYF.